This T cell receptor beta chain was identified during a study of blood T cells in healthy people across ages. Healthy individuals of Caucasian origin from Russia, aged roughly 6 to 100, served as donors. Primed by a sample-barcoded 5' primer and a J-beta primer mix, a second PCR proceeded for about 6 to 11 cycles. In TCRdb, the 5' RACE reads were re-called with MiXCR into one record per CDR3 protein. Among about 1.4 million distinct CDR3 sequences listed, 55% to 75% were seen once. CDR1 is SEHNR and CDR2 is FQNEAQ in the germline V gene (reference sequence). Trimming removed 0 bases at V and 2 bases at J, with 11 bases between. The CDR3 has 15 residues. In its sample, this clonotype was seen a few times. As yet, its antigen is unknown. General study results and limits: Unsorted PBMCs blocked a conclusive comparison of naive and antigen-experienced cells. When set beside aged donors, long-lived donors presented more naive CD4+ cells and higher diversity. Estimates drawn from one million T cells were deemed to understate diversity.

The receptor was isolated from a man aged 18 to 30 in good health. The J gene is TRBJ2-7, the V gene TRBV7-9; perhaps TRBD1 as D (6 bases). The source material was blood. As DNA, the CDR3 is TGTGCCAGCAGCTTAGCTGGGGGCCTTACCTACGAGCAGTACTTC. This encodes CASSLAGGLTYEQYF.